The clone carrying this T cell receptor beta chain was seen a single time. Its antigen is as yet unknown. CDR3 size: 14 residues. Per the germline V gene, CDR1 is MDHEN and CDR2 is SYDVKM. V gave up 8 bases and J gave up 1 base, with 15 bases separating them. This entry comes from a study of immune evolution from preneoplasia to lung adenocarcinoma. The study's findings and limits: T cell clonality was higher in KRAS-mutant than EGFR-mutant or wild-type nodules.

Two lung cancer pathologists independently confirmed each histologic diagnosis. After pathologic assessment, macro-dissection selected premalignant or tumor cells for extraction. Assay used: immunoSEQ multiplex PCR; TCRdb lists only in-frame clones, some missing. Of fewer than 6,000 clones in the sample, about 78% were seen once. The sequenced material came from FFPE minimally invasive lung adenocarcinoma tissue. The clonotype originates from a person in their sixties or seventies with lung adenocarcinoma. This sequence joins TRBV28 and TRBJ2-7, with TRBD1 as a possible D gene (5 bases). The DNA for the CDR3 is TGTGCCAGCGAGACGACAGATAGTTCCTACGAGCAGTACTTC. Translated, it gives CASETTDSSYEQYF. The complete variable domain, with remaining parts taken from reference TRBV28 and TRBJ2-7, reads DVKVTQSSRYLVKRTGEKVFLECVQDMDHENMFWYRQDPGLGLRLIYFSYDVKMKEKGDIPEGYSVSREKKERFSLILESASTNQTSMYLCASETTDSSYEQYFGPGTRLTVT.